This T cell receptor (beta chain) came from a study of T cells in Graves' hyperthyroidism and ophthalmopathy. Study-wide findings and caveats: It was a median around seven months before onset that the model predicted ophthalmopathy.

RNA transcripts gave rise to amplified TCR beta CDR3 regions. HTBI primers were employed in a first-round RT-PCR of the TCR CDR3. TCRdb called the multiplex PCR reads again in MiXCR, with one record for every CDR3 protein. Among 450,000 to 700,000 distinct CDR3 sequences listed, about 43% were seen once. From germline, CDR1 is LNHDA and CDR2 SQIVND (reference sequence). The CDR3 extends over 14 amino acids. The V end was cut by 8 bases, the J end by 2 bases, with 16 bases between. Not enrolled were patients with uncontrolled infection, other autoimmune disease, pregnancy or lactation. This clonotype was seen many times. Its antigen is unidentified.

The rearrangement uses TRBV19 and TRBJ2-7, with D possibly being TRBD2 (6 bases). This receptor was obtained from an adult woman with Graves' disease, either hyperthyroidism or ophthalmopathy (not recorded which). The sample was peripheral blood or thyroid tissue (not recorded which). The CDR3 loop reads CASSPGVITYEQYF. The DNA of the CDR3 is TGTGCCAGTTCTCCGGGGGTAATTACCTACGAGCAGTACTTC.